Each of the 19 T cell receptor beta chains below was sequenced from the same sample in a study of post-analysis software for immune sequencing data. The study's findings and limits: In patients, about 5 TRBV segments were more frequent than in controls, with TRBV5-6, TRBV5-1 and TRBV20-1 among them.

For these receptors, no antigen is known. Tagging with unique molecular identifiers was a feature of the TCR beta cDNA libraries. A single record per CDR3 protein comes from TCRdb applying MiXCR to the PCR reads. Seen here are about 800,000 distinct CDR3 sequences, 25% to 30% observed once, and the top ten hold 0.55% to 0.65%. Material for sequencing was blood. The receptors here all came from a girl aged 10 to 17 with multiple sclerosis.

This clonotype showed up just once. CDR3 DNA sequence: TGTGCCAGCTCACCCAAACACTCGAACACTGAAGCTTTCTTT. This codes for CASSPKHSNTEAFF. The V gene is TRBV18, the J gene TRBJ1-1; the D is unclear. CDR3 size: 14 residues. Germline V lookup: CDR1 KGHSH, CDR2 LQKENI. The V and J ends lost 3 bases and 1 base respectively, with 9 bases between them.

This clonotype was counted between two and nine times. V and J are TRBV20-1 and TRBJ2-1, with D possibly TRBD2 on 5 matching bases. The CDR3 runs 10 residues. The germline CDR1 and CDR2 sequences are DFQATT and SNEGSKA (reference sequence). The germline V and J ends were trimmed by 0 bases and 14 bases, with 8 bases remaining between them. The CDR3 region has the DNA TGCAGTGCTAGAGAAACCGGGGAGTTCTTC. Residues: CSARETGEFF.

This clonotype was seen a few times. The rearrangement uses TRBV20-1 and TRBJ2-7; no reliable D call. Looked up from germline, CDR1 is DFQATT and CDR2 is SNEGSKA (reference sequence). The CDR3 loop spans 12 amino acids. The V end was cut by 0 bases, the J end by 2 bases, with 5 bases between. The CDR3 DNA reads as TGCAGTGCTAGAGAGCTCCCCTACGAGCAGTACTTC. It encodes CSARELPYEQYF.

This clonotype occurred many times. The chain has TRBV20-1 and TRBJ2-3; D is uncertain. CDR1 is DFQATT, CDR2 SNEGSKA, per germline (reference sequence). This CDR3 is built from 14 residues. Trimming cost V 0 bases and J 7 bases, with 14 bases left between them. The CDR3 loop is CSARDLVPANTQYF. The CDR3 nucleotides read TGCAGTGCTAGAGATTTGGTCCCGGCCAATACGCAGTATTTT.

The chain couples TRBV11-1 to TRBJ2-3, with D unclear. The V gene lost 7 bases and the J gene lost 0 bases, with 14 bases spanning the gap. The germline CDR1 and CDR2 sequences are SGHAT and FQDESV (reference sequence). This CDR3 spans 15 amino acids. The CDR3 region is CASTWTWSSTDTQYF. CDR3 DNA sequence: TGTGCCAGCACTTGGACGTGGAGTAGCACAGATACGCAGTATTTT.

This clonotype was seen a handful of times. The rearrangement links TRBV7-2 to TRBJ2-1; 8 nucleotides match TRBD2. The V segment lost 7 bases and the J segment 4 bases; nucleotides outside the gene matches: 3. This CDR3 has 13 residues. Germline V gives CDR1 SGHTA, CDR2 FQGNSA. Written as DNA, the CDR3 is TGTGCCAGCAATAGCGGGGTATACAATGAGCAGTTCTTC. This encodes CASNSGVYNEQFF.

The chain employs TRBV6-5 and TRBJ2-3; a weak D match, TRBD2 (5 bases). The CDR3 spans 15 residues. Trimming took 2 bases from V and 2 from J, leaving 11 bases between them. The germline CDR1 and CDR2 sequences are MNHEY and SVGAGI. The CDR3 region has the DNA TGTGCCAGCAGTTACAGAGCGGTAAACACAGATACGCAGTATTTT. Translating gives CASSYRAVNTDTQYF.

This chain links TRBV29-1 with TRBJ1-1, with D hard to call. CDR3 length equals 13 residues. Between the trimmed V and J ends, which lost 5 bases and 0 bases, there was a span of 10 bases. Germline V gene sequence: CDR1 SQVTM, CDR2 ANQGSEA. CDR3 nucleotides: TGCAGCGTTTTTGGGTTCGTGAACACTGAAGCTTTCTTT. Residues: CSVFGFVNTEAFF.

V gene TRBV5-1 combines with J gene TRBJ1-1; TRBD1 might be the D (6 bases). The V end lost 2 bases, the J end lost 3 bases, and 14 bases lay between the germline ends. The germline V gene has CDR1 SGHRS and CDR2 YFSETQ. The CDR3 loop spans 15 amino acids. DNA for the CDR3: TGCGCCAGCAGCTTTAGGGCAGGGGAGGACACTGAAGCTTTCTTT. It translates to CASSFRAGEDTEAFF.

Only a few counts were recorded for this clonotype. The chain recombines TRBV7-2 with TRBJ1-4; D not certain. V was pared by 2 bases and J by 0 bases, with 7 bases between. The CDR3 spans 15 residues. CDR1 and CDR2 (germline): SGHTA, FQGNSA. This chain's CDR3 is CASSLKRATNEKLFF. The CDR3 DNA reads TGTGCCAGCAGCTTAAAACGTGCAACTAATGAAAAACTGTTTTTT. The whole variable domain, filled in from reference TRBV7-2 and TRBJ1-4, reads GAGVSQSPSNKVTEKGKDVELRCDPISGHTALYWYRQSLGQGLEFLIYFQGNSAPDKSGLPSDRFSAERTGGSVSTLTIQRTQQEDSAVYLCASSLKRATNEKLFFGSGTQLSVL.

The chain combines TRBV5-1 with TRBJ2-5, with 9 bases that match TRBD2. V lost 1 base, J lost 2 bases, and 21 bases stayed unmatched. Germline CDR1 reads SGHRS; CDR2 reads YFSETQ. The CDR3 is 21 amino acids. The CDR3 nucleotides read TGCGCCAGCAGCTTGTATGCGGGAGGGCCCCTCGGGACTACTTCTCAAGAGACCCAGTACTTC. Protein: CASSLYAGGPLGTTSQETQYF.

The chain recombines TRBV5-1 with TRBJ2-5, with TRBD2 identical over 11 bases. Germline CDR1 and CDR2: SGHRS and YFSETQ. The CDR3 is made up of 16 amino acids. V lost 6 bases to trimming and J lost 2 bases; unmatched junction nucleotides: 9. This CDR3 reads CASNVGLADVQETQYF. CDR3 DNA sequence: TGCGCCAGCAACGTGGGACTAGCGGACGTACAAGAGACCCAGTACTTC.

This clonotype turned up a few times. The V gene is TRBV20-1, the J gene TRBJ2-5; possibly TRBD2 for D (6 bases). V was pared by 5 bases and J by 3 bases, with 19 bases between. Germline V CDR1 and CDR2: DFQATT, SNEGSKA (reference sequence). This CDR3 has 15 residues. The CDR3 is CSAASAGLQEETQYF. The CDR3 DNA follows: TGCAGTGCTGCATCCGCGGGATTGCAGGAAGAGACCCAGTACTTC.

In its sample, this clonotype was seen a few times. The chain employs TRBV29-1 and TRBJ1-1, with 7 bases lining up with TRBD1. Germline CDR1 SQVTM, CDR2 ANQGSEA. The CDR3 has 13 residues. Trimming removed 6 bases from V and 2 bases from J; junction bases left unmatched: 6. The CDR3 loop reads CSVRTGGNTEAFF. The DNA for the CDR3 is TGCAGCGTACGGACAGGCGGCAACACTGAAGCTTTCTTT. Combining the CDR3 with reference TRBV29-1 and TRBJ1-1 gives the whole variable domain SAVISQKPSRDICQRGTSLTIQCQVDSQVTMMFWYRQQPGQSLTLIATANQGSEATYESGFVIDKFPISRPNLTFSTLTVSNMSPEDSSIYLCSVRTGGNTEAFFGQGTRLTVV.

This clonotype appeared once. The CDR3 sequence is CASREAGVKREQFF. DNA of the CDR3: TGTGCCAGCAGAGAAGCGGGAGTCAAGCGTGAGCAGTTCTTC. The rearrangement uses TRBV7-9 and TRBJ2-1, with 8 bases lining up with TRBD2. Germline CDR1 reads SEHNR; CDR2 reads FQNEAQ (reference sequence). V lost 6 bases, J lost 9 bases, and 10 bases stayed unmatched. This CDR3 is built from 14 residues.

This clonotype was detected only a few times. CDR3 protein: CSVEGTGNTGELFF. CDR3 nucleotides: TGCAGCGTGGAGGGGACAGGGAACACCGGGGAGCTGTTTTTT. The chain employs TRBV29-1 and TRBJ2-2; 8 nucleotides agree with TRBD1. Germline-derived CDR1 and CDR2 are SQVTM and ANQGSEA. The CDR3 extends over 14 amino acids. Germline trimming cut 6 bases from V and 1 base from J; bases unmatched to any gene: 4.

This clonotype occurred a few times. This sequence joins TRBV20-1 and TRBJ2-5; 8 bases fit TRBD2. With 5 bases clipped from V and 2 bases from J, the junction kept 7 bases outside the gene matches. CDR1 is DFQATT, CDR2 SNEGSKA, per germline (reference sequence). The length of the CDR3 is 14 residues. CDR3 region: CSAHRREGQETQYF. CDR3 DNA sequence: TGCAGTGCTCACCGCCGGGAGGGTCAAGAGACCCAGTACTTC.

V and J are TRBV4-3 and TRBJ2-2; D is ambiguous. CDR3 length: 14 amino acids. V lost 2 bases to trimming and J lost 7 bases, with 11 bases between them. Germline loops: CDR1 LGHNA, CDR2 YSLEER. The CDR3 spells CASSQRPGGGELFF. The DNA of the CDR3 is TGCGCCAGCAGCCAACGTCCGGGTGGCGGGGAGCTGTTTTTT.

This sequence joins TRBV6-1 and TRBJ1-1; 9 nucleotides agree with TRBD1. The CDR3 length is 17 residues. The germline V gene has CDR1 MNHNS and CDR2 SASEGT. With V trimmed by 5 bases and J by 4 bases, 14 bases remained unmatched. CDR3 protein: CASSRTGEWEVGTEAFF. In nucleotides, the CDR3 is TGTGCCAGCAGTAGGACAGGGGAGTGGGAGGTAGGCACTGAAGCTTTCTTT.